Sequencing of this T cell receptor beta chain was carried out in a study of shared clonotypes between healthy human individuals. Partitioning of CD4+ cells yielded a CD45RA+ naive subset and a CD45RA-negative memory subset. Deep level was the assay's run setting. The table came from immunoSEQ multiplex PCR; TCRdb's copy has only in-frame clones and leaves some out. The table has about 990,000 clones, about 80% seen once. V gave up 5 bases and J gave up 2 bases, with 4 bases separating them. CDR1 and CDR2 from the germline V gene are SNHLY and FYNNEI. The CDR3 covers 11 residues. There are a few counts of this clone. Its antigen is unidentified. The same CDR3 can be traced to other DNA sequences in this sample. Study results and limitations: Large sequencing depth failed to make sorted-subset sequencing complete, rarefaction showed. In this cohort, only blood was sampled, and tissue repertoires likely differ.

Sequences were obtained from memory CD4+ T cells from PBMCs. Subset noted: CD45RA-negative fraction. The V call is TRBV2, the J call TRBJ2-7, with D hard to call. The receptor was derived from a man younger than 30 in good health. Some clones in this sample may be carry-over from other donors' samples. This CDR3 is CASSPTYEQYF. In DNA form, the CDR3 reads TGTGCCAGCAGTCCTACCTACGAGCAGTACTTC.